This TCR beta chain was observed in a study of T cell responses to AZD1222 COVID-19 vaccine. Overall study results and limits: Mostly white British, mostly female donors; authors suggested clonal diversity may be underestimated. Among those given AZD1222, only five to seven were seropositive at baseline. None of the repertoires were sampled until the peak T cell response had passed. Spike-wide vaccine-associated CD4 TCRs dominated at 160-218 and 743-854.

As regards this clone: Its antigen is unidentified.

The germline gives CDR1 SQVTM, CDR2 ANQGSEA. This CDR3 has 14 amino acids. The V gene lost 2 bases and the J gene lost 3 bases, with 13 bases spanning the gap. Sequenced by immunoSEQ multiplex PCR; TCRdb stores in-frame clones only, minus some. The sample records approximately 140,000 clones, more than 85% being singletons. The sequences come from peripheral blood, collected on day 0 of AZD1222 vaccination. The receptor comes from an adult in good health. The J gene is TRBJ1-1, the V gene TRBV29-1; D may be TRBD1 (5 bases). CDR3 nucleotides: TGCAGCGTTGAAAGGGGAGGGGCGTACACTGAAGCTTTCTTT. Its translation: CSVERGGAYTEAFF.